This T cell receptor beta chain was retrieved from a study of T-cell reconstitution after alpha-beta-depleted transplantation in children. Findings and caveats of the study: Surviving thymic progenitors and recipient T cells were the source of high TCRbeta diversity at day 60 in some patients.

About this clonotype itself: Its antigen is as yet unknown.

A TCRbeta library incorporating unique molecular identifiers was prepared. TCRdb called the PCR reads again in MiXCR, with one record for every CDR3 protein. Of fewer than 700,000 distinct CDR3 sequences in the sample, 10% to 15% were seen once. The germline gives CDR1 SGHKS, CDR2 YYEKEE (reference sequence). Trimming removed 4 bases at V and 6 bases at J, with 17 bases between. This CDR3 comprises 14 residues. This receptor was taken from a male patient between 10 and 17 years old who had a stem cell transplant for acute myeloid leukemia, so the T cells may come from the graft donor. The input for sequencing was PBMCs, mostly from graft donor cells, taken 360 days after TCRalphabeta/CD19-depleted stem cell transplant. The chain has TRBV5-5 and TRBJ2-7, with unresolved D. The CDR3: CASSQAPLRPEQYF. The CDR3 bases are TGTGCCAGCAGCCAGGCCCCACTTCGGCCCGAGCAGTACTTC.